The clone carrying this TCR beta chain was counted many times. Its specificity is unknown. Regarding time point: newly diagnosed GD, antithyroid drugs for less than 3 months. The TCR library was prepared using RNA isolated from PBMCs. The sample originates from a study of regulatory T cells in long-lasting Graves disease. Findings and caveats of the study: Persistent-disease Graves' patients showed less TCR diversity than new cases.

Through Arm-PCR of CDR3 regions and iRepertoire HTBI primers, TCR beta libraries were built. TCRdb re-analysed the multiplex PCR reads in MiXCR, keeping a single row per CDR3 protein. The table records about 360,000 distinct CDR3 sequences, under 20% of them present only once. This CDR3 contains 14 residues. Germline lookup yields CDR1 LGHDT and CDR2 YNNKEL (reference sequence). V was pared by 2 bases and J by 7 bases, with 11 bases between. These records were also assigned to another study, of T cells in Graves' hyperthyroidism and ophthalmopathy. This second study notes: Uncontrolled infection, other autoimmune disease, pregnancy or lactation led to exclusion. First-round RT-PCR of the TCR CDR3 relied on the HTBI primer set. In the blood, most expanded thyroid clonotypes above 0.001 appeared as well.

The J gene is TRBJ2-2, the V gene TRBV3-1; D is ambiguous. Sample: peripheral blood mononuclear cells (PBMCs), taken at new diagnosis, from a patient treated with antithyroid drugs. This clonotype originated in a woman in her late teens or twenties with Graves disease. The CDR3 coding sequence is TGTGCCAGCAGCCAACGAGACCGCGTCGGGGAGCTGTTTTTT. This translates into CASSQRDRVGELFF.